This is a list of T cell receptor beta chains from one sample in a study of cytomegalovirus exposure and HLA in healthy donors. Libraries were prepared by immunoSEQ multiplex PCR; TCRdb keeps only in-frame clonotypes and omits some of them. This sample has about 220,000 clones, with approximately 90% found just once. Specimen: PBMCs. These receptors came from a man younger than 35 in good health and CMV-seronegative. CDR3s include the opening cysteine and the closing phenylalanine or tryptophan. Fields, in order: V gene, clone size, J gene, D gene, CDR3 protein, CDR3 DNA. A D gene is named only where the DNA matches it firmly. The size of a clone is reported for some rows only, either as once, few or many, or as a class for expanded clones.

TRBV27	.	TRBJ2-7	.	CASAPSAENYEQYF	TGTGCCAGCGCTCCGTCTGCGGAAAACTACGAGCAGTACTTC
TRBV18	.	TRBJ2-7	.	CASSPAGQNYEQYF	TGTGCCAGCTCACCCGCGGGACAGAACTACGAGCAGTACTTC
TRBV7-9	.	TRBJ1-2	.	CASSSVSGATTLRGYTF	TGTGCCAGCAGCTCCGTAAGCGGGGCCACAACTTTGAGGGGCTACACCTTC
TRBV27	.	TRBJ2-2	.	CASSLDRGTERGAAGELFF	TGTGCCAGCAGTTTAGACCGGGGTACCGAACGGGGGGCTGCCGGGGAGCTGTTTTTT
TRBV7-3	.	TRBJ2-5	TRBD2	CASSLSLADQETQYF	TGTGCCAGCAGCCTCTCACTAGCGGACCAAGAGACCCAGTACTTC
TRBV4-1	.	TRBJ1-5	.	CASSRTGWNQPQHF	TGCGCCAGCAGCCGAACAGGGTGGAATCAGCCCCAGCATTTT
TRBV5-1	.	TRBJ2-5	TRBD1	CASSLGGTAGQETQYF	TGCGCCAGCAGCTTGGGGGGGACAGCCGGCCAAGAGACCCAGTACTTC
TRBV5-6	.	TRBJ2-3	TRBD2	CASSLFRGGLSDTQYF	TGTGCCAGCAGCTTGTTTCGGGGGGGCCTCTCAGATACGCAGTATTTT
TRBV5-1	.	TRBJ1-5	TRBD1	CASSEQGASNQPQHF	TGCGCCAGCTCCGAACAGGGGGCAAGCAATCAGCCCCAGCATTTT
TRBV7-3	few	TRBJ1-2	TRBD1	CASSPTGQGWDYGYTF	TGTGCCAGCAGCCCCACCGGACAGGGATGGGACTATGGCTACACCTTC
TRBV7-9	.	TRBJ2-7	TRBD1	CASSLGSGRQGTYEQYF	TGTGCCAGCAGCTTAGGCAGTGGGAGACAGGGTACGTACGAGCAGTACTTC
TRBV6-6	.	TRBJ1-6	.	CASSFETGLNSPLHF	TGTGCCAGCAGTTTCGAGACAGGCCTTAATTCACCCCTCCACTTT
TRBV20-1	few	TRBJ1-1	.	CSASPVAGAFF	TGCAGTGCTAGCCCCGTTGCCGGGGCTTTCTTT
TRBV4-3	.	TRBJ1-2	TRBD1	CASSQGGTGGYGYTF	TGCGCCAGCAGCCAAGGGGGGACAGGGGGCTATGGCTACACCTTC
TRBV7-9	.	TRBJ2-2	.	CASSPPGRENTGELFF	TGTGCCAGCAGCCCACCAGGGCGCGAGAACACCGGGGAGCTGTTTTTT
TRBV10-3	.	TRBJ2-1	TRBD2	CATVRTSGINEQFF	TGTGCCACAGTACGGACTAGCGGGATCAATGAGCAGTTCTTC
TRBV19	.	TRBJ1-5	TRBD1	CASRPWGQGTNQPQHF	TGTGCCAGTAGACCCTGGGGACAGGGTACAAATCAGCCCCAGCATTTT
TRBV11-2	once	TRBJ1-2	.	CASSWGGISDGYTF	TGTGCCAGCAGCTGGGGAGGTATATCGGATGGCTACACCTTC
TRBV11-2	.	TRBJ2-1	.	CASTPSLNNEQFF	TGTGCCAGCACCCCTTCCCTAAACAATGAGCAGTTCTTC
TRBV6-6	.	TRBJ2-7	TRBD2	CASSMTSGSANEQYF	TGTGCCAGCAGTATGACTAGCGGGAGTGCAAACGAGCAGTACTTC
TRBV4-3	once	TRBJ2-5	TRBD1	CASSLWLGTGGAETQYF	TGCGCCAGCAGCCTTTGGTTAGGGACAGGGGGTGCGGAGACCCAGTACTTC
TRBV27	.	TRBJ2-7	TRBD1	CASSMGQISYEQYF	TGTGCCAGCAGTATGGGACAGATAAGTTACGAGCAGTACTTC
TRBV4-3	.	TRBJ2-7	.	CASSRGRGSAYYEQYF	TGCGCCAGCAGCCGCGGAAGGGGCTCAGCCTACTACGAGCAGTACTTC
TRBV7-8	.	TRBJ2-3	.	CASSLIFGSTDTQYF	TGTGCCAGCAGCTTAATCTTCGGGAGCACAGATACGCAGTATTTT
TRBV5-1	few	TRBJ2-2	.	CASSLYVYSYTGELFF	TGCGCCAGCAGCTTGTATGTATACTCATACACCGGGGAGCTGTTTTTT
TRBV7-3	.	TRBJ2-2	.	CASSLIPGANTGELFF	TGTGCCAGCAGCTTAATCCCTGGAGCAAACACCGGGGAGCTGTTTTTT
TRBV7-9	.	TRBJ2-2	TRBD2	CASSHKGLAGVAGELFF	TGTGCCAGCAGCCATAAGGGACTAGCGGGAGTTGCAGGGGAGCTGTTTTTT
TRBV27	.	TRBJ2-5	TRBD1	CASSLLRDRVQETQYF	TGTGCCAGCAGTTTATTACGGGACAGGGTCCAAGAGACCCAGTACTTC
TRBV7-9	once	TRBJ2-7	.	CASSLLGRANEQYF	TGTGCCAGCAGCTTATTGGGCAGGGCCAACGAGCAGTACTTC
TRBV9	few	TRBJ1-5	.	CASSVEISGQPQHF	TGTGCCAGCAGCGTAGAAATATCGGGTCAGCCCCAGCATTTT
TRBV5-1	.	TRBJ2-3	.	CASSLRGDTQYF	TGCGCCAGCAGCTTGAGAGGAGATACGCAGTATTTT
TRBV4-1	.	TRBJ2-3	TRBD2	CASSRLPGLAGTFTQYF	TGCGCCAGCAGCCGCCTCCCGGGACTAGCGGGGACCTTTACGCAGTATTTT
TRBV5-1	few	TRBJ2-2	.	CASSSQGVPPGELFF	TGCGCCAGCAGCTCGCAGGGTGTCCCTCCCGGGGAGCTGTTTTTT
TRBV4-3	.	TRBJ1-2	.	CASSHNGNYGYTF	TGCGCCAGCAGCCATAACGGGAACTATGGCTACACCTTC
TRBV6-6	.	TRBJ1-1	TRBD1	CASTSSGGSTEAFF	TGTGCCAGCACCTCCTCAGGGGGAAGCACTGAAGCTTTCTTT
TRBV10-3	.	TRBJ2-1	.	CAIAAGIADEQFF	TGTGCCATCGCGGCAGGGATCGCGGATGAGCAGTTCTTC
TRBV5-1	.	TRBJ2-3	.	CASSLLAATDTQYF	TGCGCCAGCAGCTTGTTAGCCGCCACAGATACGCAGTATTTT
TRBV2	.	TRBJ1-6	.	CASRGEGEVALHF	TGTGCCAGCAGGGGAGAGGGGGAAGTAGCCCTCCACTTT
TRBV5-1	.	TRBJ2-3	TRBD2	CASSGTSGPNTQYF	TGCGCCAGCAGCGGGACTAGCGGGCCGAATACGCAGTATTTT
TRBV15	.	TRBJ2-1	.	CATSREGTEQFF	TGTGCCACCAGCAGAGAAGGGACAGAGCAGTTCTTC
TRBV18	few	TRBJ1-5	.	CASSPGLGQPQHF	TGTGCCAGCTCACCAGGGCTTGGGCAGCCCCAGCATTTT
TRBV5-5	.	TRBJ1-6	TRBD1	CASSFWGTGTDSPLHF	TGTGCCAGCAGCTTTTGGGGGACAGGGACGGATTCACCCCTCCACTTT
TRBV27	.	TRBJ2-2	TRBD1	CASSLRQGSITGELFF	TGTGCCAGCAGTTTAAGACAGGGGTCCATAACCGGGGAGCTGTTTTTT
TRBV28	.	TRBJ2-1	.	CASERGSYNEQFF	TGTGCCAGCGAACGGGGATCCTACAATGAGCAGTTCTTC
TRBV27	.	TRBJ1-6	.	CASSPHFSGSPLHF	TGTGCCAGCAGTCCACATTTCTCGGGTTCACCCCTCCACTTT
TRBV4-1	.	TRBJ1-2	.	CASSPSHSDSGDGYTF	TGCGCCAGCAGTCCAAGCCACAGTGATTCGGGGGATGGCTACACCTTC
TRBV28	.	TRBJ1-5	TRBD1	CASMAGGQPQHF	TGTGCCAGCATGGCAGGGGGTCAGCCCCAGCATTTT
TRBV13	.	TRBJ2-3	.	CASSPTEGPDTQYF	TGTGCCAGCAGCCCGACCGAGGGCCCAGATACGCAGTATTTT
TRBV28	.	TRBJ1-1	.	CASSTYTEAFF	TGTGCCAGCAGTACCTATACTGAAGCTTTCTTT
TRBV4-1	.	TRBJ2-3	TRBD2	CASSSIAGGTDTQYF	TGCGCCAGCAGCTCCATAGCGGGTGGCACAGATACGCAGTATTTT
TRBV5-6	.	TRBJ2-5	TRBD2	CASSLLAGAATPYQETQYF	TGTGCCAGCAGCTTGCTAGCGGGGGCCGCTACCCCTTACCAAGAGACCCAGTACTTC
TRBV2	.	TRBJ2-7	TRBD1	CASLDRGYEQYF	TGTGCCAGCCTTGACAGGGGATACGAGCAGTACTTC